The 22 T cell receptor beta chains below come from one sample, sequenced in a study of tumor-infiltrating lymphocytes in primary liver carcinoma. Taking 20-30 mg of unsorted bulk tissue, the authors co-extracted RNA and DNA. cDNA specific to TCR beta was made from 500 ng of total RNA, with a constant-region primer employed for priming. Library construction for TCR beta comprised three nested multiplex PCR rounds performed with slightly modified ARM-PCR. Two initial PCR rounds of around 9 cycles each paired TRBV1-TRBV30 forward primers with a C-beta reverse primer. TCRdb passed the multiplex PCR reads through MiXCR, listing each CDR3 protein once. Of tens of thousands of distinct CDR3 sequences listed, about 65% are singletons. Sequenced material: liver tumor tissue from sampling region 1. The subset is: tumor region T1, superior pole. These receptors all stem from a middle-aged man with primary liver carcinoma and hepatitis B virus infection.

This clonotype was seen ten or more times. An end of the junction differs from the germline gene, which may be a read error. The CDR3 nucleotides are TGTGCCAGCAGCTTCCGGACTAGCGGGGCGAACGCCGGGGAGCTGTTTTTT. Its protein is CASSFRTSGANAGELFF. The chain recombines TRBV7-8 with TRBJ2-2; 12 bases fit TRBD2. This CDR3 spans 17 amino acids. CDR1 and CDR2 from the germline V gene are SGHVS and FQNEAQ.

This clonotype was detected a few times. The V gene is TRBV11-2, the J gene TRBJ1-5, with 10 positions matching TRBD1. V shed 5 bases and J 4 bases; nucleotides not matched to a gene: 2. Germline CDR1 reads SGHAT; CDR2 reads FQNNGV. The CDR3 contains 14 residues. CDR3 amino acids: CASSPGQGNQPQHF. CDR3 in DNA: TGTGCCAGCAGCCCGGGACAGGGGAATCAGCCCCAGCATTTT.

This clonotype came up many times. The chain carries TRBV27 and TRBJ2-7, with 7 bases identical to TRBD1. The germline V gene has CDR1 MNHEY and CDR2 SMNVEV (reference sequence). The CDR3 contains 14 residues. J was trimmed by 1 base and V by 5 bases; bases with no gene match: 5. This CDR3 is CASSPRDRSYEQYF. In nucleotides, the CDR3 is TGTGCCAGCAGTCCCCGGGACAGATCCTACGAGCAGTACTTC.

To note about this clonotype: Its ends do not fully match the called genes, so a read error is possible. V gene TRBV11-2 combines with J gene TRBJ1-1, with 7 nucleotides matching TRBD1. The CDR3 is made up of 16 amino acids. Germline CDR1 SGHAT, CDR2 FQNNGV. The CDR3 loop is CACSPSRGMVDTEAFF. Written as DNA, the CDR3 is TGTGCCTGCAGCCCATCCAGGGGGATGGTGGACACTGAAGCTTTTTTT.

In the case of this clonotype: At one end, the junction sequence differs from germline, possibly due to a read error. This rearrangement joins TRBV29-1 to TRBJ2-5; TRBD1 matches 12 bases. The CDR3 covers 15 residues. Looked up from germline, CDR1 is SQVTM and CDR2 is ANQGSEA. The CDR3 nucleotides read TGTAGCGTTGAAGGGGACAGGGGGCAGTTAGAGACTCAGTACTTC. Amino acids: CSVEGDRGQLETQYF.

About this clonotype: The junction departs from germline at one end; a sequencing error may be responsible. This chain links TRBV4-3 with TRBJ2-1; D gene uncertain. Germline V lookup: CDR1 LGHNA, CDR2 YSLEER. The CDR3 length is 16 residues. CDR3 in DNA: TGTTCCAACAGCCAAGATAGAGTAGACACCTACAATGAGCAGTTCTTC. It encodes CSNSQDRVDTYNEQFF.

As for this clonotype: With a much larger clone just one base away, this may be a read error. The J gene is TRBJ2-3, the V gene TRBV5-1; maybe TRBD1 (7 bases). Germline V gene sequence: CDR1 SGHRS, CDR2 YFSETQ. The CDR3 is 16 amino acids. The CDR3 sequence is CTSNLDRTTRTDTQYF. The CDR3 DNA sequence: TGCACCAGCAACTTGGACAGGACTACCCGCACAGATACGCAGTATTTT.

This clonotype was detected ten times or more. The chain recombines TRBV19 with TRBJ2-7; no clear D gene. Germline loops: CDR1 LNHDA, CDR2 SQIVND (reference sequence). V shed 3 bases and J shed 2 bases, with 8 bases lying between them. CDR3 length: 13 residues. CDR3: CASSIADPYEQYF. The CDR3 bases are TGTGCCAGTAGTATTGCGGATCCCTACGAGCAGTACTTC. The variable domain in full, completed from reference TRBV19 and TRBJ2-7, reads DGGITQSPKYLFRKEGQNVTLSCEQNLNHDAMYWYRQDPGQGLRLIYYSQIVNDFQKGDIAEGYSVSREKKESFPLTVTSAQKNPTAFYLCASSIADPYEQYFGPGTRLTVT.

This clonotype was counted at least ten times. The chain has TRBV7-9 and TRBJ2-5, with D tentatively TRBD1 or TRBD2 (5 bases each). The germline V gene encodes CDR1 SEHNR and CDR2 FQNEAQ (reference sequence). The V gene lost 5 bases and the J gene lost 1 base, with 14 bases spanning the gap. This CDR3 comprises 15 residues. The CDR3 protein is CASSQLGEFQETQYF. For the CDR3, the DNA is TGTGCCAGCAGCCAATTAGGGGAGTTCCAAGAGACCCAGTACTTC.

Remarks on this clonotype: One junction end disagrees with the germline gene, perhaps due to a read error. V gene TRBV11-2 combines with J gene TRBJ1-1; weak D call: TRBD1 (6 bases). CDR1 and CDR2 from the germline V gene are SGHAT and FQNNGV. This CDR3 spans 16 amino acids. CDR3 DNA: TGTGTCAGCAGCCCATCTAGGGGGTTGGTGAAGACTGAAGCTTTCTTT. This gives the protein CVSSPSRGLVKTEAFF. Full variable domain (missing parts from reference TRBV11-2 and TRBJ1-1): EAGVAQSPRYKIIEKRQSVAFWCNPISGHATLYWYQQILGQGPKLLIQFQNNGVVDDSQLPKDRFSAERLKGVDSTLKIQPAKLEDSAVYLCVSSPSRGLVKTEAFFGQGTRLTVV.

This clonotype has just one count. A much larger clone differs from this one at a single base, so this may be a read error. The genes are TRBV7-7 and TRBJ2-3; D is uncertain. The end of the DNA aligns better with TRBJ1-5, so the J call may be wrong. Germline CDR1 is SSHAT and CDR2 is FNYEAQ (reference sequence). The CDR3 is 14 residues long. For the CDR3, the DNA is TGTGCTAGCAGCCCCCCGCGAGACTACGATACGCAGCATTTT. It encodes CASSPPRDYDTQHF.

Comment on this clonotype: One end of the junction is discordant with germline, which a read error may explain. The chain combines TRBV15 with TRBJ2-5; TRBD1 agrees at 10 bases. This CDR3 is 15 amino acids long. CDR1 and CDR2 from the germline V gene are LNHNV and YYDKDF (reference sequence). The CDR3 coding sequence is TGTGCCATCAGCAACTGGACAGGGGGTGAGGAGACCCAGTACTTC. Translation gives CAISNWTGGEETQYF.

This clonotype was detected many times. DNA of the CDR3: TGTGCCAGCAGCAGGGGGATAGGGACAGTCGTCTACGAGCAGTACTTC. Translation gives CASSRGIGTVVYEQYF. This rearrangement joins TRBV11-3 to TRBJ2-7; 7 nucleotides align to TRBD1. Germline-derived CDR1 and CDR2 are SGHNT and YENEEA. The CDR3 consists of 16 residues. V was clipped by 5 bases and J by 3 bases; unmatched bases: 13.

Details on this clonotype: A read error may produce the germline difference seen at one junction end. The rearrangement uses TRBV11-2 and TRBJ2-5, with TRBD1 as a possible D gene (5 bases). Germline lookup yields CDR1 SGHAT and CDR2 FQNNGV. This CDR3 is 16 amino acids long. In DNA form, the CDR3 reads TGTGCCGGCAGCCAAAGCTCGCGCCAGGGAAGGGAGACCCAGTACTTC. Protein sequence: CAGSQSSRQGRETQYF.

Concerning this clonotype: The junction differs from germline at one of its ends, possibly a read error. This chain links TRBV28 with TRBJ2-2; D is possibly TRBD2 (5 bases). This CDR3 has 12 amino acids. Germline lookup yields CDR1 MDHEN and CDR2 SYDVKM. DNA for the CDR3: TGTGCCAGCAGCCTCTGCACCGGGGAGCTCTTTTTT. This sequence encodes CASSLCTGELFF.

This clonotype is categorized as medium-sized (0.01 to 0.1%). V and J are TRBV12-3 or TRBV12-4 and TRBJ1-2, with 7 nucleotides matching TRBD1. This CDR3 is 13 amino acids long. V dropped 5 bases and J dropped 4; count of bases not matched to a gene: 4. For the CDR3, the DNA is TGTGCCAGCAGTCCCCAGGGGGTCTATGGCTACACCTTC. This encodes CASSPQGVYGYTF.

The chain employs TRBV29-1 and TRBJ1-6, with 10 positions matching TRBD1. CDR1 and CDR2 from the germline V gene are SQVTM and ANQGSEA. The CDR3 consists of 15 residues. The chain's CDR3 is CSVPRVGQGVTPLHF. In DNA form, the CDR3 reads TGCAGTGTCCCCCGGGTTGGACAGGGGGTCACACCCCTCCACTTT.

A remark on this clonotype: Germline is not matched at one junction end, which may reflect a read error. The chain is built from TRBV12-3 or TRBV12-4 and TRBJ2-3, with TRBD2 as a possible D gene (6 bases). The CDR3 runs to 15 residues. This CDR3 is CASRKTRGSTDTQYF. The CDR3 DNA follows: TGTGCAAGCAGGAAGACTAGAGGGAGCACTGATACGCAGTATTTT.

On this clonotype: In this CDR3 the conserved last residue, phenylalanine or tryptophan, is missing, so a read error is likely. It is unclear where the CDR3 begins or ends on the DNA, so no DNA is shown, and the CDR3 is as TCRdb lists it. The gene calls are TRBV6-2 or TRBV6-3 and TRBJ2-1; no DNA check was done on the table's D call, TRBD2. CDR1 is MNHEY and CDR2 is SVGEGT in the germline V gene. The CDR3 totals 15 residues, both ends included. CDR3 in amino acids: CASSYSGLAGNEQLL.

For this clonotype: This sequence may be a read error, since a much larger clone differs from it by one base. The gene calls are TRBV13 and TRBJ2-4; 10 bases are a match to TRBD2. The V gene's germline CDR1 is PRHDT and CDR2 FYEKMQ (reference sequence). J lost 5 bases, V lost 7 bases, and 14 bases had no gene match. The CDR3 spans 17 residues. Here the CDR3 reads CASTVGTSDVDENIQYF. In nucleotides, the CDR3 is TGTGCCAGCACCGTCGGGACTAGCGACGTGGACGAAAACATTCAGTACTTC.

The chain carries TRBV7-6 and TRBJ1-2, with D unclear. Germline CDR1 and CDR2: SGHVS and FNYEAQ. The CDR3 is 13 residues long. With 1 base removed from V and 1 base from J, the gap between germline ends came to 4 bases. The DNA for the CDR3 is TGTGCCAGCAGCTTAGTTCGTAACTATGGCTACACCTTC. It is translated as CASSLVRNYGYTF. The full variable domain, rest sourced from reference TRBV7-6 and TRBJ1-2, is GAGVSQSPRYKVTKRGQDVALRCDPISGHVSLYWYRQALGQGPEFLTYFNYEAQQDKSGLPNDRFSAERPEGSISTLTIQRTEQRDSAMYRCASSLVRNYGYTFGSGTRLTVV.

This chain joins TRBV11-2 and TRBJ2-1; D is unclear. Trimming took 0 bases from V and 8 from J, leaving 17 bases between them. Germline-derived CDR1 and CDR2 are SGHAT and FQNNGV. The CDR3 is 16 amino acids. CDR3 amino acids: CASSLELLAGMHEQFF. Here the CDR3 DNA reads TGTGCCAGCAGCTTAGAGCTCCTGGCAGGAATGCATGAGCAGTTCTTC.